A single sample is the source of the 25 T cell receptor beta chains below, sequenced in a study of T cell responses to AZD1222 COVID-19 vaccine. The table came from immunoSEQ multiplex PCR; TCRdb's copy has only in-frame clones and leaves some out. Of about 100,000 clones in the sample, approximately 91% were seen once. The specimen comprised peripheral blood, sampled on day 0 of AZD1222 vaccination. Receptors originate from an adult in good health.

The J gene is TRBJ2-1, the V gene TRBV5-1; the D gene is possibly TRBD2 (6 bases). The germline V gene has CDR1 SGHRS and CDR2 YFSETQ. The CDR3 has 15 amino acids. The V gene lost 0 bases and the J gene lost 5 bases, with 12 bases spanning the gap. The CDR3 sequence: CASSLEGLANNEQFF. The CDR3 DNA follows: TGCGCCAGCAGCTTGGAGGGACTGGCAAACAATGAGCAGTTCTTC.

The chain recombines TRBV12-5 with TRBJ1-2; 8 positions agree with TRBD1. Unmatched junction bases numbered 9, after V lost 5 bases and J lost 4 bases. The CDR3 totals 15 residues. Germline V gene data show CDR1 as LGHNT and CDR2 as FRNRAP. CDR3 region: CASGPPPDRGYGYTF. CDR3 sequence (DNA): TGTGCTAGTGGTCCACCGCCCGACAGGGGCTATGGCTACACCTTC.

The genes are TRBV7-9 and TRBJ2-1; TRBD2 aligns across 9 bases. CDR1 and CDR2 from the germline V gene are SEHNR and FQNEAQ (reference sequence). The CDR3 spans 16 residues. Germline trimming cut 6 bases from V and 8 bases from J; bases unmatched to any gene: 14. CDR3 sequence: CASRPLSGSPPDEQFF. The CDR3 DNA sequence: TGTGCCAGCAGACCCCTTAGCGGGAGCCCTCCCGATGAGCAGTTCTTC.

The chain has TRBV5-1 and TRBJ1-2; D is unresolved. The germline V gene encodes CDR1 SGHRS and CDR2 YFSETQ. The CDR3 runs 15 residues. Trimming took off 4 bases at V and 6 bases at J, with 19 bases between the two ends. Here the CDR3 reads CASSRHAASEDGYTF. In nucleotides, the CDR3 is TGCGCCAGCAGCCGTCACGCAGCCTCGGAGGATGGCTACACCTTC.

The chain is built from TRBV30 and TRBJ1-4; 8 nucleotides align to TRBD1. V trimming: 0 bases; J trimming: 8 bases; junction bases outside the gene matches: 5. The CDR3 extends over 14 amino acids. Germline V gene lookup returns CDR1 GTSNPN and CDR2 SVGIG (reference sequence). CDR3 residues: CAWSVGQGREKLFF. The DNA for the CDR3 is TGTGCCTGGAGTGTCGGACAGGGACGGGAAAAACTGTTTTTT. The variable domain in full, completed from reference TRBV30 and TRBJ1-4, reads SQTIHQWPATLVQPVGSPLSLECTVEGTSNPNLYWYRQAAGRGLQLLFYSVGIGQISSEVPQNLSASRPQDRQFILSSKKLLLSDSGFYLCAWSVGQGREKLFFGSGTQLSVL.

This chain connects TRBV5-1 to TRBJ2-7; either TRBD1 or TRBD2 may fit D (5 bases each). This CDR3 is built from 15 residues. V lost 3 bases and J 3 bases, leaving 16 bases between the germline ends. Germline CDR1 and CDR2: SGHRS and YFSETQ. This CDR3 is CASSSGTTGYYEQYF. DNA of the CDR3: TGCGCCAGCAGCTCCGGGACCACAGGATACTACGAGCAGTACTTC.

The V and J genes are TRBV5-4 and TRBJ2-7, with 9 bases matching TRBD1. The CDR3 loop spans 14 amino acids. The ends lost 0 bases at V and 5 bases at J; junction bases unmatched: 3. Germline V gene data show CDR1 as SGHNT and CDR2 as YYREEE (reference sequence). This chain's CDR3 is CASSLGQGEHEQYF. The CDR3 coding sequence is TGTGCCAGCAGCTTGGGACAGGGGGAACACGAGCAGTACTTC.

The rearrangement joins TRBV18 to TRBJ1-2; 10 bases are a match to TRBD1. V was pared by 6 bases and J by 4 bases, with 8 bases of the junction left unmatched. The CDR3 runs 15 residues. The germline CDR1 and CDR2 sequences are KGHSH and LQKENI. CDR3 loop: CASSTTGGQVYGYTF. Written as DNA, the CDR3 is TGTGCCAGCTCCACGACAGGGGGCCAAGTCTATGGCTACACCTTC.

The chain uses TRBV9 and TRBJ2-2, with D possibly called TRBD1 or TRBD2 (5 bases each). Between the trimmed V and J ends, which lost 0 bases and 6 bases, there was a span of 9 bases. This CDR3 contains 14 residues. The germline gives CDR1 SGDLS, CDR2 YYNGEE. CDR3: CASSVGGSSGELFF. The CDR3 DNA is TGTGCCAGCAGCGTAGGGGGGTCGTCCGGGGAGCTGTTTTTT. Full variable domain (remainder filled in from reference TRBV9 and TRBJ2-2): DSGVTQTPKHLITATGQRVTLRCSPRSGDLSVYWYQQSLDQGLQFLIQYYNGEERAKGNILERFSAQQFPDLHSELNLSSLELGDSALYFCASSVGGSSGELFFGEGSRLTVL.

The J gene is TRBJ2-1, the V gene TRBV24-1; no firm D call. This CDR3 is 13 amino acids long. The V gene lost 4 bases and the J gene lost 9 bases, with 12 bases spanning the gap. Germline V gene lookup returns CDR1 KGHDR and CDR2 SFDVKD. The CDR3 here is CATSDPSVPEQFF. CDR3 nucleotide sequence: TGTGCCACCAGTGACCCCTCGGTTCCTGAGCAGTTCTTC.

The chain employs TRBV19 and TRBJ1-1; perhaps TRBD1 as D (5 bases). V lost 2 bases and J 4 bases, leaving 8 bases between the germline ends. Germline assignment: CDR1 LNHDA and CDR2 SQIVND (reference sequence). The CDR3 totals 13 residues. CDR3 amino acids: CASSIWGSTEAFF. In nucleotides, the CDR3 is TGTGCCAGTAGTATATGGGGGAGCACTGAAGCTTTCTTT.

The V gene is TRBV19, the J gene TRBJ1-4, with unresolved D. CDR3 length: 13 residues. V was pared by 10 bases and J by 0 bases, with 9 bases between. Germline CDR1 and CDR2: LNHDA and SQIVND (reference sequence). CDR3 residues: CATNDATNEKLFF. The CDR3 DNA reads as TGTGCCACTAATGATGCAACTAATGAAAAACTGTTTTTT. Based on the CDR3 plus reference TRBV19 and TRBJ1-4, the full variable domain is DGGITQSPKYLFRKEGQNVTLSCEQNLNHDAMYWYRQDPGQGLRLIYYSQIVNDFQKGDIAEGYSVSREKKESFPLTVTSAQKNPTAFYLCATNDATNEKLFFGSGTQLSVL.

For this clone: The sample holds other DNA sequences that translate to the same CDR3. The gene calls are TRBV29-1 and TRBJ1-5; D unresolved. The V gene's germline CDR1 is SQVTM and CDR2 ANQGSEA. The CDR3 length is 13 residues. V was clipped by 4 bases and J by 0 bases, with 7 bases between them. The CDR3 coding sequence is TGCAGCGTTGGAGGCGGTAGCAATCAGCCCCAGCATTTT. This codes for CSVGGGSNQPQHF.

The V call is TRBV6-7, the J call TRBJ2-7; no reliable D call. TRBV6-7 is filed as an ORF, its function uncertain. The germline V and J ends were trimmed by 2 bases and 0 bases, with 14 bases remaining between them. CDR3 length equals 16 residues. CDR3 sequence (DNA): TGTGCCAGCAGTTACCCCGTATGCAGTAACTCCTACGAGCAGTACTTC. Its protein product is CASSYPVCSNSYEQYF.

The gene calls are TRBV12-3 or TRBV12-4 and TRBJ2-5; 7 bases are shared with TRBD1. With V trimmed by 3 bases and J by 9 bases, 7 bases remained unmatched. This CDR3 contains 13 residues. As DNA, the CDR3 is TGTGCCAGCAGTTTCACAGGGGTAGGGGCCCAGTACTTC. Its protein product is CASSFTGVGAQYF.

J is TRBJ2-1 and V is TRBV11-3; 7 positions agree with TRBD1. V trimming: 5 bases; J trimming: 4 bases; junction bases outside the gene matches: 5. The CDR3 has 14 amino acids. In germline, CDR1 is SGHNT, CDR2 YENEEA. In nucleotides, the CDR3 is TGTGCCAGCAGCACCCGGGACAGATACAATGAGCAGTTCTTC. Its translation is CASSTRDRYNEQFF.

V gene TRBV30 combines with J gene TRBJ1-1; D remains ambiguous. This CDR3 spans 12 amino acids. V shed 2 bases and J shed 3 bases, with 7 bases lying between them. Germline V CDR1 and CDR2: GTSNPN, SVGIG (reference sequence). The CDR3 DNA follows: TGTGCCTGGAGTACAGAAGACACTGAAGCTTTCTTT. Translating gives CAWSTEDTEAFF. Drawing the rest from reference TRBV30 and TRBJ1-1, the complete variable domain is SQTIHQWPATLVQPVGSPLSLECTVEGTSNPNLYWYRQAAGRGLQLLFYSVGIGQISSEVPQNLSASRPQDRQFILSSKKLLLSDSGFYLCAWSTEDTEAFFGQGTRLTVV.

This clone was seen repeatedly, ten times or more. Germline and junction disagree at one end, which may indicate a read error. This chain links TRBV3-1 (or the pseudogene TRBV3-2) with TRBJ1-5; perhaps TRBD1 as D (5 bases). CDR1 is LGHDT and CDR2 is YNNKEL in the germline V gene (reference sequence). The CDR3 is 15 amino acids. The CDR3 sequence: CASSQGGFSDQPQHF. The CDR3 coding sequence is TGTGCCAGCAGCCAAGGGGGGTTTAGCGATCAGCCCCAGCATTTT.

V is TRBV19 and J is TRBJ2-7; 9 positions agree with TRBD1. The CDR3 is 14 amino acids. With 9 bases clipped from V and 5 bases from J, the junction kept 11 bases outside the gene matches. Germline loops: CDR1 LNHDA, CDR2 SQIVND (reference sequence). The CDR3 loop reads CASANRDRVHEQYF. CDR3 DNA: TGTGCCAGCGCAAACCGGGACAGGGTCCACGAGCAGTACTTC.

The chain joins TRBV3-1 (or the pseudogene TRBV3-2) to TRBJ1-3; D gene ambiguous. The CDR3 extends over 13 amino acids. Germline CDR1 LGHDT, CDR2 YNNKEL (reference sequence). With 3 bases removed from V and 2 bases from J, the gap between germline ends came to 5 bases. The CDR3 DNA is TGTGCCAGCAGCCATGGGGCTGGAAACACCATATATTTT. Translating gives CASSHGAGNTIYF.

This sequence joins TRBV7-9 and TRBJ2-7, with 12 bases aligning to TRBD2. This CDR3 is built from 17 residues. Losses at the gene ends were 0 bases for V and 6 bases for J; bases not matched to a gene: 9. Germline loops: CDR1 SEHNR, CDR2 FQNEAQ (reference sequence). The CDR3 protein is CASSLAWASGRVGEQYF. The CDR3 nucleotides read TGTGCCAGCAGCTTAGCATGGGCTAGCGGGAGGGTCGGCGAGCAGTACTTC.

The V and J genes are TRBV5-1 and TRBJ2-1, with 9 bases identical to TRBD1. Germline V gives CDR1 SGHRS, CDR2 YFSETQ. The ends lost 4 bases at V and 4 bases at J; junction bases unmatched: 6. The CDR3 totals 15 residues. CDR3 in DNA: TGCGCCAGCAGCATCGGACAGGGGCCATACAATGAGCAGTTCTTC. Amino acid sequence: CASSIGQGPYNEQFF. Supplemented by reference TRBV5-1 and TRBJ2-1, the full variable domain reads KAGVTQTPRYLIKTRGQQVTLSCSPISGHRSVSWYQQTPGQGLQFLFEYFSETQRNKGNFPGRFSGRQFSNSRSEMNVSTLELGDSALYLCASSIGQGPYNEQFFGPGTRLTVL.

J is TRBJ2-7 and V is TRBV11-3, with 7 bases identical to TRBD1. V dropped 5 bases and J dropped 5; count of bases not matched to a gene: 6. Germline assignment: CDR1 SGHNT and CDR2 YENEEA. The CDR3 length is 13 residues. CDR3 DNA sequence: TGTGCCAGCAGCGTACAGGGGAGCCACGAGCAGTACTTC. This translates into CASSVQGSHEQYF.

The J gene is TRBJ2-7, the V gene TRBV10-1, with D unresolved. This CDR3 contains 11 residues. Germline V gives CDR1 WNHNN, CDR2 SYGVQD (reference sequence). V lost 3 bases, J lost 6 bases, and 6 bases lay in between. The CDR3, as DNA: TGCGCCAGCAGTGAAGGGTTCGAGCAGTACTTC. Its translation: CASSEGFEQYF.

This chain joins TRBV7-9 and TRBJ2-5; D possibly corresponds to TRBD1 (6 bases). Germline assignment: CDR1 SEHNR and CDR2 FQNEAQ (reference sequence). With 5 bases removed from V and 1 base from J, the gap between germline ends came to 17 bases. The CDR3 totals 16 residues. CDR3 residues: CASSPRQARGQETQYF. As DNA, the CDR3 is TGTGCCAGCAGCCCCCGACAGGCGAGGGGCCAAGAGACCCAGTACTTC. The full variable domain, in which reference TRBV7-9 and TRBJ2-5 provide the parts outside the CDR3, is DTGVSQNPRHKITKRGQNVTFRCDPISEHNRLYWYRQTLGQGPEFLTYFQNEAQLEKSRLLSDRFSAERPKGSFSTLEIQRTEQGDSAMYLCASSPRQARGQETQYFGPGTRLLVL.